The 17 T cell receptor beta chains given below trace back to one sample, sequenced in a study of cytotoxic CD8 clonotypes in ibrutinib-treated CLL. Repertoires were generated with immunoSEQ multiplex PCR, while TCRdb's copy carries only in-frame clones and drops some. The sample records about 25,000 clones, around 74% being singletons. Specimen: PBMCs, collected at disease progression, from a patient treated with ibrutinib. These receptors were obtained from a human donor with chronic lymphocytic leukemia.

V usage is TRBV6-6 and J usage is TRBJ1-5; D gene unclear. Per germline, CDR1 MNHNY and CDR2 SVGAGI (reference sequence). The CDR3 contains 12 residues. V was shortened by 2 bases and J by 2 bases, with 1 base between the two germline ends. The CDR3 sequence is CASSYGNQPQHF. In DNA form, the CDR3 reads TGTGCCAGCAGTTACGGCAATCAGCCCCAGCATTTT.

This chain uses TRBV30 with TRBJ2-3; D is ambiguous. CDR1 and CDR2 from the germline V gene are GTSNPN and SVGIG (reference sequence). V was shortened by 5 bases and J by 7 bases, with 10 bases between the two germline ends. CDR3 size: 11 residues. In DNA, the CDR3 is TGTGCCTGGGTATTACTGAATACGCAGTATTTT. Its protein is CAWVLLNTQYF. The full variable domain, completed using reference TRBV30 and TRBJ2-3, is SQTIHQWPATLVQPVGSPLSLECTVEGTSNPNLYWYRQAAGRGLQLLFYSVGIGQISSEVPQNLSASRPQDRQFILSSKKLLLSDSGFYLCAWVLLNTQYFGPGTRLTVL.

For the CDR3, the DNA is TGTGCCAGCAGCTACCGAGGGGATCCCTCCTACAATGAGCAGTTCTTC. Translated, it gives CASSYRGDPSYNEQFF. V usage is TRBV9 and J usage is TRBJ2-1; D possibly uses TRBD1 or TRBD2 (5 bases each). V lost 4 bases and J 0 bases, leaving 14 bases between the germline ends. CDR1 is SGDLS, CDR2 YYNGEE, per germline. The CDR3 totals 16 residues.

CDR3: CASRGEVYTIRTEAFF. CDR3 DNA: TGTGCCAGCAGAGGTGAGGTATACACAATTCGCACTGAAGCTTTCTTT. This rearrangement joins TRBV21-1 to TRBJ1-1. TRBV21-1 is noted as a pseudogene. The CDR3 length is 16 residues.

The chain recombines TRBV9 with TRBJ1-3; possible D gene TRBD1, 6 bases. The CDR3 covers 15 residues. V lost 4 bases, J lost 4 bases, and 15 bases lay in between. Per germline, CDR1 SGDLS and CDR2 YYNGEE. CDR3 in amino acids: CASSPRDILGNTIYF. The DNA for the CDR3 is TGTGCCAGCAGCCCCCGGGACATCTTGGGAAACACCATATATTTT.

The chain is built from TRBV4-2 and TRBJ1-2; D is perhaps TRBD1 (6 bases). The CDR3 contains 16 residues. Trimming cost V 0 bases and J 7 bases, with 18 bases left between them. The germline gives CDR1 LGHNA, CDR2 YNFKEQ. The CDR3 sequence is CASSQEFAGAFFGYTF. The CDR3 DNA reads TGTGCCAGCAGCCAAGAGTTCGCGGGGGCGTTTTTTGGCTACACCTTC.

This sequence joins TRBV9 and TRBJ1-5; the match to TRBD1 covers 9 bases. Germline V gene data show CDR1 as SGDLS and CDR2 as YYNGEE. The V segment lost 4 bases and the J segment 5 bases; nucleotides outside the gene matches: 4. The CDR3 runs to 14 residues. The CDR3 loop is CASSLGQGDQPQHF. The CDR3 DNA reads as TGTGCCAGCAGCCTGGGACAGGGAGATCAGCCCCAGCATTTT.

The J gene is TRBJ2-7, the V gene TRBV5-6; D is undetermined. From germline, CDR1 is SGHDT and CDR2 YYEEEE. The CDR3 extends over 14 amino acids. Trimming took off 4 bases at V and 5 bases at J, with 16 bases between the two ends. The CDR3 here is CASSPTPYTNEQYF. CDR3 sequence (DNA): TGTGCCAGCAGCCCGACCCCATACACGAACGAGCAGTACTTC.

The rearrangement joins TRBV30 to TRBJ2-1, with D possibly being TRBD2 (6 bases). CDR1 is GTSNPN and CDR2 is SVGIG in the germline V gene (reference sequence). V was shortened by 3 bases and J by 3 bases, with 15 bases between the two germline ends. This CDR3 comprises 15 residues. This CDR3 reads CAWRSTSVGYNEQFF. CDR3 bases: TGTGCCTGGAGGTCGACTAGTGTGGGCTACAATGAGCAGTTCTTC.

This clone was recorded only once. The chain is built from TRBV7-9 and TRBJ2-3; the match to TRBD2 covers 10 bases. V shed 5 bases and J 1 base; nucleotides not matched to a gene: 6. CDR1 is SEHNR, CDR2 FQNEAQ, per germline (reference sequence). CDR3 size: 16 residues. The DNA of the CDR3 is TGTGCCAGCAGCAGATCTAGCGGGGGCCGCACAGATACGCAGTATTTT. Its translation is CASSRSSGGRTDTQYF.

The chain carries TRBV11-2 and TRBJ1-6, with TRBD1 matching over 7 bases. The V gene's germline CDR1 is SGHAT and CDR2 FQNNGV. The V segment lost 2 bases and the J segment 6 bases; nucleotides outside the gene matches: 1. The CDR3 length is 14 residues. This CDR3 is CASSLRQGNSPLHF. CDR3 in DNA: TGTGCCAGCAGCTTACGACAGGGTAATTCACCCCTCCACTTT.

V usage is TRBV25-1 and J usage is TRBJ1-1; D is uncertain. This CDR3 has 14 residues. Germline values: CDR1 MGHDK, CDR2 SYGVNS. Trimming cost V 0 bases and J 1 base, with 6 bases left between them. The CDR3 bases are TGTGCCAGCAGTGAATATCGACAGAACACTGAAGCTTTCTTT. It encodes CASSEYRQNTEAFF.

On this clone: Germline and junction disagree at one end, which may indicate a read error. The chain combines TRBV7-3 with TRBJ1-2, with 9 nucleotides matching TRBD1. Germline assignment: CDR1 SGHTA and CDR2 FQGTGA. The CDR3 contains 15 residues. CDR3 residues: CASSRWTGENSGYTF. In DNA, the CDR3 is TGTGCCAGCAGCCGGTGGACAGGGGAGAACTCTGGCTACACCTTC.

The V call is TRBV10-2, the J call TRBJ2-3; possibly TRBD1 for D (6 bases). Trimming took 6 bases from V and 4 from J, leaving 8 bases between them. Germline lookup yields CDR1 WSHSY and CDR2 SAAADI. The CDR3 is 12 residues long. The DNA for the CDR3 is TGCGCCAGCAGCCAGGGGTCAGATACGCAGTATTTT. This gives the protein CASSQGSDTQYF.

This clone was seen more than once but under ten times. The chain has TRBV18 and TRBJ2-4; D unresolved. The CDR3 is 13 amino acids. The germline gives CDR1 KGHSH, CDR2 LQKENI. Trimming cost V 4 bases and J 0 bases, with 4 bases left between them. In DNA form, the CDR3 reads TGTGCCAGCTCACAGCTAGCCAAAAACATTCAGTACTTC. It yields the protein CASSQLAKNIQYF.

The J gene is TRBJ2-1, the V gene TRBV9; the D gene could be TRBD1 or TRBD2 (5 bases each). The CDR3 sequence is 15 residues long. Trimming pared 3 bases from V and 0 bases from J, leaving 10 bases between. Per germline, CDR1 SGDLS and CDR2 YYNGEE. CDR3 sequence (DNA): TGTGCCAGCAGCGCGGGGCCCAGCTCCTACAATGAGCAGTTCTTC. It specifies CASSAGPSSYNEQFF.

This clone was recorded once. The V and J genes are TRBV19 and TRBJ2-7; TRBD2 aligns across 8 bases. V dropped 3 bases and J dropped 3; count of bases not matched to a gene: 10. Germline assignment: CDR1 LNHDA and CDR2 SQIVND (reference sequence). The length of the CDR3 is 16 residues. The CDR3 DNA follows: TGTGCCAGTAGTATCTCCTCAAGCGGGGGTTACTACGAGCAGTACTTC. Its translation: CASSISSSGGYYEQYF.